The T cell receptor (beta chain) described here comes from a study of T-cell memory formation after mild COVID-19. Study observations and caveats: CD4+ contracting clones were found mainly in CM and EM, and CD8+ ones in EMRA. Clones contracting day 15 to 85 were balanced CD4/CD8; later expanders leaned CD4+. The appearance of some responding clones in pre-infection memory suggested that cross-reactive memory joined.

On this clonotype itself: The target antigen is unknown.

It was 5'RACE with constant-segment primers that produced the TCR alpha and TCR beta cDNA libraries, which carried sample barcodes and UMIs. One entry per CDR3 protein, called by TCRdb with MiXCR from the 5' RACE reads. The sample records roughly 49,000 distinct CDR3 sequences, roughly 27% being singletons. The CDR3 totals 14 residues. V was clipped by 6 bases and J by 7 bases, with 21 bases between them. Germline V gives CDR1 SQVTM, CDR2 ANQGSEA. The sequenced sample consisted of PBMCs or a T cell subset sorted from them (not recorded which). The chain combines TRBV29-1 with TRBJ2-5; a weak D match, TRBD2 (7 bases). This TCR came from a man aged 18 to 30 who had mild COVID-19 (a few samples of this study predate the infection). Cell type and time point are not known. The CDR3 here is CSVGGDISPRTQYF. As DNA, the CDR3 is TGCAGCGTGGGGGGGGACATATCCCCTAGGACCCAGTACTTC.